This T cell receptor (beta chain) comes out of a study of blood T cell repertoires in COVID-19. Method: immunoSEQ multiplex PCR; TCRdb's copy keeps in-frame clones and lacks some. The repertoire holds more than 130,000 clones, approximately 91% seen once, with approximately 10% in the top ten. V lost 3 bases and J lost 1; bases outside the gene matches: 6. CDR1 and CDR2 from the germline V gene are SGHNT and YYREEE (reference sequence). The CDR3 runs to 15 residues. The clonotype was recovered from a man aged 50-59 years with active or convalescent COVID-19. Sequences were obtained from peripheral blood. The J gene is TRBJ1-2, the V gene TRBV5-4; 7 nucleotides match TRBD1. In nucleotides, the CDR3 is TGTGCCAGCAGCTCGCCGGGACAGATTAACTATGGCTACACCTTC. Translating it yields CASSSPGQINYGYTF.